A single sample gave rise to the 22 T cell receptor beta chains below, sequenced in a study of blood T cell repertoires in COVID-19. The table came from immunoSEQ multiplex PCR; TCRdb's copy has only in-frame clones and leaves some out. The data contain about 69,000 clones, about four fifths of them singletons. What was sequenced was peripheral blood. These TCRs come from a woman of 80 years or more with acute or convalescent COVID-19.

The rearrangement links TRBV7-9 to TRBJ2-1; 8 nucleotides agree with TRBD1. The CDR3 loop spans 16 amino acids. V dropped 4 bases and J dropped 0; count of bases not matched to a gene: 5. From germline, CDR1 is SEHNR and CDR2 FQNEAQ (reference sequence). CDR3 residues: CASSSRQGTSYNEQFF. CDR3 DNA: TGTGCCAGCAGCTCCAGACAGGGGACCTCCTACAATGAGCAGTTCTTC.

V usage is TRBV4-1 and J usage is TRBJ2-6; 7 nucleotides align to TRBD1. The CDR3 has 19 amino acids. J gave up 0 bases and V 4 bases, and 12 bases lay outside the gene matches. Germline V lookup: CDR1 MGHRA, CDR2 YSYEKL. This chain's CDR3 is CASSLYGAGGISGANVLTF. CDR3 DNA sequence: TGCGCCAGCAGCCTCTATGGGGCAGGGGGAATCTCTGGGGCCAACGTCCTGACTTTC.

The chain uses TRBV21-1 and TRBJ2-1; no DNA check was done on the table's D call, TRBD2. TRBV21-1 is an annotated pseudogene. The CDR3 is 16 residues long. CDR3 nucleotide sequence: TGTGCCAGCAGCCCCCGGACTAGCGGGGGGGCGGGTGAGCAGTTCTTC. Translation: CASSPRTSGGAGEQFF.

This chain uses TRBV7-8 with TRBJ1-6; D is unresolved. Per the germline V gene, CDR1 is SGHVS and CDR2 is FQNEAQ. Trimming took off 2 bases at V and 7 bases at J, with 12 bases between the two ends. The CDR3 is 15 amino acids. DNA for the CDR3: TGTGCCAGCAGCTTAATCAGTGTACCAAATTCACCCCTCCACTTT. Protein product: CASSLISVPNSPLHF.

This clone was observed a few times. V is TRBV5-1 and J is TRBJ2-3; a weak D match, TRBD2 (6 bases). CDR1 and CDR2 (germline): SGHRS, YFSETQ. V gave up 4 bases and J gave up 0 bases, with 15 bases separating them. The CDR3 runs to 16 residues. This CDR3 is CASSAGNQGSTDTQYF. In nucleotides, the CDR3 is TGCGCCAGCAGCGCGGGAAACCAGGGAAGCACAGATACGCAGTATTTT.

This chain connects TRBV11-2 to TRBJ1-1, with D maybe TRBD1 (6 bases). Germline CDR1 SGHAT, CDR2 FQNNGV. The length of the CDR3 is 15 residues. The V gene lost 0 bases and the J gene lost 4 bases, with 12 bases spanning the gap. The CDR3 region is CASSLERGRGTEAFF. The DNA for the CDR3 is TGTGCCAGCAGCTTAGAGAGGGGGAGAGGCACTGAAGCTTTCTTT.

This clone was counted a single time. The J gene is TRBJ2-2, the V gene TRBV18, with D possibly TRBD1 on 6 matching bases. The germline gives CDR1 KGHSH, CDR2 LQKENI. V lost 2 bases and J 5 bases, leaving 18 bases between the germline ends. The CDR3 is 17 residues long. Written as DNA, the CDR3 is TGTGCCAGCTCACCAACTCTGGCACAGGGCGGTACCGGGGAGCTGTTTTTT. It translates to CASSPTLAQGGTGELFF. The full variable domain, its missing parts supplied by reference TRBV18 and TRBJ2-2, is NAGVMQNPRHLVRRRGQEARLRCSPMKGHSHVYWYRQLPEEGLKFMVYLQKENIIDESGMPKERFSAEFPKEGPSILRIQQVVRGDSAAYFCASSPTLAQGGTGELFFGEGSRLTVL.

This chain connects TRBV9 to TRBJ2-3; possibly TRBD2 for D (7 bases). The CDR3 covers 16 residues. The germline V gene has CDR1 SGDLS and CDR2 YYNGEE. Trimming cost V 0 bases and J 3 bases, with 14 bases left between them. CDR3 nucleotide sequence: TGTGCCAGCAGCGTAGTGGGGGGGGGCCAGACAGATACGCAGTATTTT. Protein sequence: CASSVVGGGQTDTQYF.

A single count supports this clone. The V and J genes are TRBV3-1 (or the pseudogene TRBV3-2) and TRBJ2-1; the D gene is possibly TRBD1 (5 bases). V gave up 2 bases and J gave up 8 bases, with 10 bases separating them. The CDR3 sequence is 13 residues long. Germline assignment: CDR1 LGHDT and CDR2 YNNKEL (reference sequence). CDR3 residues: CASSQRGEDEQFF. The DNA for the CDR3 is TGTGCCAGCAGCCAAAGGGGCGAGGATGAGCAGTTCTTC.

This clone was counted a few times. The V gene is TRBV6-1, the J gene TRBJ2-5; D might be TRBD2 (6 bases). The V end lost 2 bases, the J end lost 7 bases, and 17 bases lay between the germline ends. There are 15 residues in the CDR3. Germline-derived CDR1 and CDR2 are MNHNS and SASEGT. CDR3 nucleotide sequence: TGTGCCAGCAGTGAATTAAATAGCGTGGGGGGGACCCAGTACTTC. Its protein is CASSELNSVGGTQYF.

The rearrangement links TRBV9 to TRBJ2-7; D not resolved. V dropped 0 bases and J dropped 6 bases, with 10 bases sitting between them. The CDR3 runs 13 residues. Germline V gives CDR1 SGDLS, CDR2 YYNGEE. As DNA, the CDR3 is TGTGCCAGCAGCGTAGGAGTATCAGGCGAGCAGTACTTC. Protein: CASSVGVSGEQYF.

V usage is TRBV19 and J usage is TRBJ2-2, with D tentatively TRBD2 (5 bases). Germline CDR1 and CDR2: LNHDA and SQIVND (reference sequence). The V end lost 5 bases, the J end lost 3 bases, and 13 bases lay between the germline ends. The CDR3 runs to 15 residues. This chain's CDR3 is CASSDKSRDTGELFF. CDR3 nucleotide sequence: TGTGCCAGTAGTGATAAGTCGAGGGACACCGGGGAGCTGTTTTTT.

The genes are TRBV27 and TRBJ1-1; TRBD1 is a possible D gene (6 bases). Trimming shortened V by 5 bases and J by 0 bases, and 16 bases separated the two germline ends. This CDR3 is 16 amino acids long. The germline V gene encodes CDR1 MNHEY and CDR2 SMNVEV (reference sequence). The CDR3 DNA reads TGTGCCAGCAGTATAACCCGGACAGCATTGAACACTGAAGCTTTCTTT. Translated: CASSITRTALNTEAFF.

The chain uses TRBV5-1 and TRBJ2-1, with 12 bases that match TRBD2. This CDR3 contains 16 residues. CDR1 and CDR2 (germline): SGHRS, YFSETQ. V dropped 4 bases and J dropped 4; count of bases not matched to a gene: 6. The CDR3 spells CASSLETSGGYNEQFF. The CDR3 region has the DNA TGCGCCAGCAGCCTAGAGACTAGCGGGGGTTACAATGAGCAGTTCTTC.

Within the sample, this clone is medium-sized. The chain employs TRBV7-9 and TRBJ1-6, with TRBD1 matching over 9 bases. The junction had 14 bases not matched to a gene; V was cut back by 5 bases and J by 6 bases. CDR1 SEHNR and CDR2 FQNEAQ come from the germline V gene (reference sequence). The CDR3 length is 18 residues. The CDR3 DNA sequence: TGTGCCAGCAGCCGTGCGGGACAGGGTTTGGGAGGTAATTCACCCCTCCACTTT. As protein: CASSRAGQGLGGNSPLHF.

The chain uses TRBV5-1 and TRBJ2-3; perhaps TRBD1 as D (6 bases). Germline CDR1 is SGHRS and CDR2 is YFSETQ. The CDR3 consists of 14 residues. Trimming removed 0 bases from V and 3 bases from J, with 8 bases in between. The CDR3 here is CASSLGGQTDTQYF. CDR3 sequence (DNA): TGCGCCAGCAGCTTGGGGGGGCAGACAGATACGCAGTATTTT.

This sequence joins TRBV7-9 and TRBJ2-5, with 8 nucleotides matching TRBD1. Germline V gives CDR1 SEHNR, CDR2 FQNEAQ (reference sequence). This CDR3 contains 15 residues. Unmatched junction bases numbered 10, after V lost 5 bases and J lost 5 bases. CDR3 residues: CASSPLQGAQETQYF. The CDR3 nucleotides read TGTGCCAGCAGCCCTTTGCAGGGGGCGCAGGAGACCCAGTACTTC.

A few counts support this clone. This chain uses TRBV6-5 with TRBJ2-7; 10 bases agree with TRBD1. CDR1 and CDR2 (germline): MNHEY, SVGAGI. The V segment lost 10 bases and the J segment 5 bases; nucleotides outside the gene matches: 11. This CDR3 spans 14 amino acids. CDR3 sequence (DNA): TGTGCCACCGGACAGGGGGGTGGATTAGACGAGCAGTACTTC. Protein product: CATGQGGGLDEQYF.

V gene TRBV5-1 combines with J gene TRBJ2-7, with unresolved D. Germline V gene lookup returns CDR1 SGHRS and CDR2 YFSETQ. The CDR3 length is 13 residues. The V end was cut by 6 bases, the J end by 3 bases, with 13 bases between. The DNA of the CDR3 is TGCGCCAGCAAACTACAAGGCTACTACGAGCAGTACTTC. Translation: CASKLQGYYEQYF.

This chain uses TRBV9 with TRBJ2-1; 8 bases align to TRBD1. Germline assignment: CDR1 SGDLS and CDR2 YYNGEE. The ends lost 4 bases at V and 0 bases at J; junction bases unmatched: 6. This CDR3 region has 16 residues. Here the CDR3 reads CASSPRQGNSYNEQFF. The CDR3 nucleotides read TGTGCCAGCAGCCCCCGACAGGGGAACTCCTACAATGAGCAGTTCTTC.

The chain combines TRBV5-4 with TRBJ2-7, with D possibly TRBD1 on 5 matching bases. CDR1 and CDR2 from the germline V gene are SGHNT and YYREEE (reference sequence). Trimming left V 0 bases short and J 0 bases short, with 10 bases between. This CDR3 is built from 15 residues. The CDR3 DNA follows: TGTGCCAGCAGCTTGGACGACAGCCCCTCCTACGAGCAGTACTTC. It translates to CASSLDDSPSYEQYF. Full variable domain (remainder filled in from reference TRBV5-4 and TRBJ2-7): ETGVTQSPTHLIKTRGQQVTLRCSSQSGHNTVSWYQQALGQGPQFIFQYYREEENGRGNFPPRFSGLQFPNYSSELNVNALELDDSALYLCASSLDDSPSYEQYFGPGTRLTVT.

This chain connects TRBV5-4 to TRBJ1-6, with TRBD1 matching over 8 bases. The germline gives CDR1 SGHNT, CDR2 YYREEE (reference sequence). Trimming at V came to 6 bases and at J to 7 bases, leaving 6 bases not matched to a gene. The CDR3 runs to 14 residues. In DNA form, the CDR3 reads TGTGCCAGCACCCAGACAGGGGCCAATTCACCCCTCCACTTT. It translates to CASTQTGANSPLHF.